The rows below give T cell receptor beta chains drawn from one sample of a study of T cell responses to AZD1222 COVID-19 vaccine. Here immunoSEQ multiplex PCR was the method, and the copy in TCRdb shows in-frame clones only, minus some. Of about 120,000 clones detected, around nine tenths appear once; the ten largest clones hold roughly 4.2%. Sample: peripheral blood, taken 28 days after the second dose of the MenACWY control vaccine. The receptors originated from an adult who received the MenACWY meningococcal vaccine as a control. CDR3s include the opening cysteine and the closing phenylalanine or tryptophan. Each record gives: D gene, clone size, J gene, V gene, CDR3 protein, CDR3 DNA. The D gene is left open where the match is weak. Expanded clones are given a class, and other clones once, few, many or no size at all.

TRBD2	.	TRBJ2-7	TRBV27	CAGFCGRATYEQYF	TGTGCAGGCTTTTGCGGGAGGGCTACCTACGAGCAGTACTTC
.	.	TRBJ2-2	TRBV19	CASSTTGWEAGELFF	TGTGCCAGTAGTACTACAGGGTGGGAGGCCGGGGAGCTGTTTTTT
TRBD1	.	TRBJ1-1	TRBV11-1	CASSSGTVNTEAFF	TGTGCCAGCAGCTCCGGGACAGTGAACACTGAAGCTTTCTTT
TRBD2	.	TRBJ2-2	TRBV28	CAVLPAGDLAGELFF	TGTGCCGTCCTCCCAGCGGGAGATCTTGCCGGGGAGCTGTTTTTT
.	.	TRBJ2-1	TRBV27	CASSQRNEQFF	TGTGCCAGCAGTCAAAGAAATGAGCAGTTCTTC
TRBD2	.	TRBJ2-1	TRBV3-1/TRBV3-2	CASVSGGINNEQFF	TGTGCCAGCGTAAGCGGGGGGATTAACAATGAGCAGTTCTTC
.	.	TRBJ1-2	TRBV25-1	CASSVRGGAGYTF	TGTGCCAGCAGTGTCCGTGGGGGAGCTGGCTACACCTTC
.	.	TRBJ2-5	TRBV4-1	CASSHQQGMVEETQYF	TGCGCCAGCAGCCACCAACAGGGAATGGTCGAAGAGACCCAGTACTTC
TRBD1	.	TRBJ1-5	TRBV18	CASSPDRDQPQHF	TGTGCCAGCTCACCAGACAGGGACCAGCCCCAGCATTTT
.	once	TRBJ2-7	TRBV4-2	CASSPRDQAYEQYF	TGTGCCAGCAGCCCCCGGGACCAAGCCTACGAGCAGTACTTC
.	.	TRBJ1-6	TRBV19	CASSTDTSSYNSPLHF	TGTGCCAGTAGTACCGACACGAGCTCCTATAATTCACCCCTCCACTTT
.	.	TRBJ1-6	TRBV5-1	CASSFGAVGSPLHF	TGCGCCAGCAGCTTCGGGGCAGTTGGTTCACCCCTCCACTTT
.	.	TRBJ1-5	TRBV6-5	CASSTTGVQPQHF	TGTGCCAGCAGTACAACAGGAGTTCAGCCCCAGCATTTT
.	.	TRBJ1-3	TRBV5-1	CASSLELPSSGNTIYF	TGCGCCAGCAGCTTGGAACTCCCTAGCTCTGGAAACACCATATATTTT
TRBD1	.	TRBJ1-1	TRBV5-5	CASSSFITGGDEAFF	TGTGCCAGCAGCTCGTTTATAACAGGGGGCGATGAAGCTTTCTTT
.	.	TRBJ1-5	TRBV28	CASSIRVTGNQPQHF	TGTGCCAGCAGTATCAGGGTTACGGGCAATCAGCCCCAGCATTTT
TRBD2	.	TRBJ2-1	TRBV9	CASSVVASGGPANEQFF	TGTGCCAGCAGCGTAGTCGCTAGCGGAGGCCCGGCGAATGAGCAGTTCTTC
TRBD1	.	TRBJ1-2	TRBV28	CASSFWTGSAYGYTF	TGTGCCAGCAGTTTTTGGACAGGGTCGGCCTATGGCTACACCTTC
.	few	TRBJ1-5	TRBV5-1	CASRRDSNQPQHF	TGCGCCAGCAGGCGGGACAGCAATCAGCCCCAGCATTTT
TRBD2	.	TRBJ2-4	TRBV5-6	CASSLRGDRNIQYF	TGTGCCAGCAGCTTGCGGGGGGATCGGAACATTCAGTACTTC
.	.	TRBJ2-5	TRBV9	CASSRTEETQYF	TGTGCCAGCAGCCGGACGGAAGAGACCCAGTACTTC
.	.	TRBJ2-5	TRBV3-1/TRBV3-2	CASSPDPAGVKETQYF	TGTGCCAGCAGCCCCGACCCGGCAGGGGTGAAAGAGACCCAGTACTTC
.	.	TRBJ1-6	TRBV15	CATSGGSNNSPLHF	TGTGCCACCAGCGGCGGATCAAATAATTCACCCCTCCACTTT
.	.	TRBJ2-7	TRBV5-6	CASSLLPQETSYEQYF	TGTGCCAGCAGCCTTCTACCACAGGAAACCTCCTACGAGCAGTACTTC
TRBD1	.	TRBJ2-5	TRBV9	CASSLPGQGAKETQYF	TGTGCCAGCAGCTTACCGGGACAGGGGGCCAAAGAGACCCAGTACTTC
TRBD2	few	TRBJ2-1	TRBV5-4	CASSRGTSGVSLQFF	TGTGCCAGCAGCAGAGGGACTAGCGGGGTTTCTCTCCAGTTCTTC
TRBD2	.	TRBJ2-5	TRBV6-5	CASSFYGLAGEETQYF	TGTGCCAGCAGTTTCTATGGACTAGCGGGGGAAGAGACCCAGTACTTC
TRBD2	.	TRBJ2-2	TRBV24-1	CATSGLTSGADTGELFF	TGTGCCACCAGTGGGCTGACTAGCGGTGCCGACACCGGGGAGCTGTTTTTT
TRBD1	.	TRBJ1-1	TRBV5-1	CASSLGTGGDTEAFF	TGCGCCAGCAGCTTGGGCACAGGGGGCGATACTGAAGCTTTCTTT
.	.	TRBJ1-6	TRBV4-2	CASSQDWGVGDNSPLHF	TGTGCCAGCAGCCAAGATTGGGGAGTAGGGGATAATTCACCCCTCCACTTT
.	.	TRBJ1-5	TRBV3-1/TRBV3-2	CASSQAPGINQPQHF	TGTGCCAGCAGCCAAGCCCCAGGTATCAATCAGCCCCAGCATTTT
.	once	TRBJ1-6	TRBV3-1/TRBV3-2	CASSQDRREPNSPLHF	TGTGCCAGCAGCCAAGATCGCAGGGAGCCTAATTCACCCCTCCACTTT
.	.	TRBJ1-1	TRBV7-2	CASSLSLILREKNTEAFF	TGTGCCAGCAGCTTATCTCTGATCCTCCGGGAGAAAAACACTGAAGCTTTCTTT
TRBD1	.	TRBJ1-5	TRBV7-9	CASSRTGQNQPQHF	TGTGCCAGCAGCCGGACAGGTCAGAATCAGCCCCAGCATTTT
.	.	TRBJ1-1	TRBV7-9	CASSPRLGRDTEAFF	TGTGCCAGCAGCCCGAGATTAGGGAGGGACACTGAAGCTTTCTTT
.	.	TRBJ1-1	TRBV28	CASSLGGHTEAFF	TGTGCCAGCAGTTTAGGGGGGCACACTGAAGCTTTCTTT
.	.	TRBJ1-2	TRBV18	CASSPDRDYGYTF	TGTGCCAGCTCACCAGACAGAGATTATGGCTACACCTTC
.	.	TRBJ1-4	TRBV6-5	CASSYSKANEKLFF	TGTGCCAGCAGTTACTCGAAGGCGAATGAAAAACTGTTTTTT
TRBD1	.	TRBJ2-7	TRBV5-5	CASSSAPTGGPYEQYF	TGTGCCAGCAGCTCTGCTCCGACAGGGGGTCCCTACGAGCAGTACTTC
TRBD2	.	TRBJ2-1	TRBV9	CASSGAGSVNEQFF	TGTGCCAGCAGCGGAGCGGGATCAGTCAATGAGCAGTTCTTC
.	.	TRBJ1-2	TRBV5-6	CASSLGWASYGYTF	TGTGCCAGCAGCTTGGGGTGGGCCTCCTATGGCTACACCTTC
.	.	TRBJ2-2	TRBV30	CAWSLGQATGELFF	TGTGCCTGGAGTCTGGGACAAGCAACCGGGGAGCTGTTTTTT
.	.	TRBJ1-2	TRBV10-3	CAISESVNYGYTF	TGTGCCATCAGTGAGTCTGTTAACTATGGCTACACCTTC
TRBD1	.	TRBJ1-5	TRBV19	CASGRTGFNQPQHF	TGTGCCAGCGGAAGGACAGGGTTCAATCAGCCCCAGCATTTT
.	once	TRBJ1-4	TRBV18	CASSPGSIGEKLFF	TGTGCCAGCTCACCAGGCAGTATCGGTGAAAAACTGTTTTTT